Listed here are 24 T cell receptor beta chains from one sample, sequenced in a study of blood T cell repertoires in COVID-19. Sequencing used immunoSEQ multiplex PCR; TCRdb keeps in-frame clones, though not all of them. The table has 60,000 to 75,000 clones, roughly nine tenths seen once; the top ten hold 3.4%. Sequencing was done on a sample of peripheral blood. These TCRs come from a woman aged 45 to 65 with COVID-19, enrolled during active disease.

V usage is TRBV6-5 and J usage is TRBJ2-1; D is perhaps TRBD1 (6 bases). The germline V gene encodes CDR1 MNHEY and CDR2 SVGAGI. Trimming removed 6 bases from V and 0 bases from J, with 12 bases in between. This CDR3 is 15 amino acids long. The CDR3 region has the DNA TGTGCCAGCAGCTCCGCAGGGGACTCCTACAATGAGCAGTTCTTC. Translating gives CASSSAGDSYNEQFF.

The V call is TRBV7-2, the J call TRBJ2-5; TRBD1 agrees at 7 bases. The CDR3 has 13 residues. The germline CDR1 and CDR2 sequences are SGHTA and FQGNSA. V trimming: 5 bases; J trimming: 10 bases; junction bases outside the gene matches: 10. CDR3 in DNA: TGTGCCAGCAGCCAGCTCACAGGGGTCGGCCAGTACTTC. Translating gives CASSQLTGVGQYF.

The chain couples TRBV5-1 to TRBJ2-3, with 7 bases aligning to TRBD1. The CDR3 runs to 15 residues. V shed 4 bases, J shed 3 bases, and the junction held 8 bases outside the gene matches. Germline loops: CDR1 SGHRS, CDR2 YFSETQ. The CDR3 DNA reads as TGCGCCAGCAGCGCAAAGGGGGCGCAGACAGATACGCAGTATTTT. Its translation: CASSAKGAQTDTQYF. The entire variable domain, with the rest obtained from reference TRBV5-1 and TRBJ2-3, is as follows: KAGVTQTPRYLIKTRGQQVTLSCSPISGHRSVSWYQQTPGQGLQFLFEYFSETQRNKGNFPGRFSGRQFSNSRSEMNVSTLELGDSALYLCASSAKGAQTDTQYFGPGTRLTVL.

The chain links TRBV2 to TRBJ1-5, with TRBD1 matching 8 bases. Germline CDR1 reads SNHLY; CDR2 reads FYNNEI. J lost 3 bases, V lost 0 bases, and 13 bases had no gene match. The CDR3 has 19 residues. The CDR3 loop reads CASSEALSAHRGYNQPQHF. The CDR3 DNA is TGTGCCAGCAGTGAAGCGCTTTCCGCCCACAGGGGGTACAATCAGCCCCAGCATTTT.

The chain combines TRBV7-9 with TRBJ2-7; TRBD2 agrees at 10 bases. V was pared by 5 bases and J by 7 bases, with 14 bases of the junction left unmatched. From germline, CDR1 is SEHNR and CDR2 FQNEAQ (reference sequence). The CDR3 runs to 16 residues. The CDR3 protein is CASSPMTSGFRWEQYF. The CDR3 bases are TGTGCCAGCAGCCCGATGACTAGCGGGTTTCGCTGGGAGCAGTACTTC.

The J gene is TRBJ1-2, the V gene TRBV5-6; the D gene is possibly TRBD1 (6 bases). Between the trimmed V and J ends, which lost 4 bases and 1 base, there was a span of 8 bases. This CDR3 comprises 13 residues. Germline CDR1 SGHDT, CDR2 YYEEEE. The CDR3 loop reads CASSQGFNYGYTF. The DNA of the CDR3 is TGTGCCAGCAGCCAGGGGTTTAACTATGGCTACACCTTC.

The rearrangement joins TRBV5-1 to TRBJ2-7; tentative D call: TRBD2 (6 bases). Trimming stripped 6 bases from V and 3 bases from J, with 13 bases between. Per germline, CDR1 SGHRS and CDR2 YFSETQ. The CDR3 totals 13 residues. Here the CDR3 reads CASKGLSHYEQYF. The CDR3 bases are TGCGCCAGCAAGGGACTTTCGCACTACGAGCAGTACTTC.

The chain combines TRBV11-3 with TRBJ2-5, with TRBD2 matching 13 bases. The germline gives CDR1 SGHNT, CDR2 YENEEA. Unmatched junction bases numbered 5, after V lost 2 bases and J lost 5 bases. This CDR3 is 16 amino acids long. For the CDR3, the DNA is TGTGCCAGCAGCTTATCGACTAGCGGGGGGTACGAGACCCAGTACTTC. The encoded protein is CASSLSTSGGYETQYF.

The chain couples TRBV5-4 to TRBJ2-3, with TRBD2 matching 13 bases. Germline V gene lookup returns CDR1 SGHNT and CDR2 YYREEE (reference sequence). V shed 0 bases and J 5 bases; nucleotides not matched to a gene: 0. The CDR3 extends over 15 amino acids. The CDR3 protein is CASSLGLAGGDTQYF. For the CDR3, the DNA is TGTGCCAGCAGCTTGGGACTAGCGGGAGGAGATACGCAGTATTTT.

The chain uses TRBV28 and TRBJ2-5, with D perhaps matching TRBD1 (6 bases). Germline-derived CDR1 and CDR2 are MDHEN and SYDVKM. There are 16 residues in the CDR3. Between the trimmed V and J ends, which lost 5 bases and 4 bases, there was a span of 20 bases. The CDR3 protein is CASSPQTGPKGETQYF. CDR3 DNA: TGTGCCAGCAGTCCCCAAACAGGGCCCAAGGGAGAGACCCAGTACTTC.

This rearrangement joins TRBV15 to TRBJ1-6; D uncertain. The CDR3 is made up of 15 amino acids. CDR1 LNHNV and CDR2 YYDKDF come from the germline V gene (reference sequence). Deletions cut 0 bases from V and 9 bases from J, with 12 bases between. CDR3 sequence (DNA): TGTGCCACCAGCAGAGACCTTTCCCCGGGTTCACCCCTCCACTTT. Translated: CATSRDLSPGSPLHF.

The chain links TRBV5-1 to TRBJ2-1; 12 bases agree with TRBD2. Germline V gene data show CDR1 as SGHRS and CDR2 as YFSETQ. Losses at the gene ends were 2 bases for V and 6 bases for J; bases not matched to a gene: 3. The CDR3 is made up of 15 amino acids. The CDR3 DNA reads TGCGCCAGCAGCTTACTAGCGGGAGGTGGCAATGAGCAGTTCTTC. Amino acid sequence: CASSLLAGGGNEQFF.

There are a few counts of this clone. The V and J genes are TRBV28 and TRBJ2-7, with 7 bases matching TRBD2. Germline V gene lookup returns CDR1 MDHEN and CDR2 SYDVKM. The CDR3 covers 14 residues. Unmatched junction bases numbered 8, after V lost 6 bases and J lost 3 bases. The CDR3 nucleotides read TGTGCCAGCAGATCCGGGACTATCTACTACGAGCAGTACTTC. It is translated as CASRSGTIYYEQYF.

The V gene is TRBV2, the J gene TRBJ2-1, with 12 positions matching TRBD2. V gave up 2 bases and J gave up 8 bases; unmatched junction bases: 7. Germline values: CDR1 SNHLY, CDR2 FYNNEI. This CDR3 has 16 amino acids. Here the CDR3 reads CASSERLAGGPDEQFF. CDR3 nucleotides: TGTGCCAGCAGTGAAAGGCTAGCGGGAGGGCCGGATGAGCAGTTCTTC. The full variable domain, in which reference TRBV2 and TRBJ2-1 provide the parts outside the CDR3, is EPEVTQTPSHQVTQMGQEVILRCVPISNHLYFYWYRQILGQKVEFLVSFYNNEISEKSEIFDDQFSVERPDGSNFTLKIRSTKLEDSAMYFCASSERLAGGPDEQFFGPGTRLTVL.

V usage is TRBV30 and J usage is TRBJ1-1; no firm D call. The CDR3 has 14 amino acids. The V gene's germline CDR1 is GTSNPN and CDR2 SVGIG (reference sequence). Trimming removed 1 base from V and 2 bases from J, with 11 bases in between. The CDR3 sequence is CAWSARSANTEAFF. In nucleotides, the CDR3 is TGTGCCTGGAGTGCTAGGTCGGCCAACACTGAAGCTTTCTTT.

V gene TRBV27 combines with J gene TRBJ2-2; possible D gene TRBD2, 5 bases. Per the germline V gene, CDR1 is MNHEY and CDR2 is SMNVEV (reference sequence). This CDR3 has 17 amino acids. V lost 8 bases and J lost 2, with 21 bases in between. CDR3 in amino acids: CASHPLGAVSNTGELFF. The CDR3 nucleotides read TGTGCCAGCCACCCTTTGGGAGCGGTATCCAACACCGGGGAGCTGTTTTTT.

This clone is a singleton in its sample. This chain uses TRBV6-6 with TRBJ2-4, with D possibly matching TRBD2 (6 bases). Germline CDR1 MNHNY, CDR2 SVGAGI (reference sequence). Trimming removed 2 bases at V and 3 bases at J, with 14 bases between. The CDR3 runs 16 residues. CDR3 amino acids: CASSYSRGMVKNIQYF. CDR3 coding DNA: TGTGCCAGCAGTTACAGCCGGGGGATGGTCAAAAACATTCAGTACTTC.

The V gene is TRBV13, the J gene TRBJ2-1; 12 positions match TRBD2. The ends lost 2 bases at V and 6 bases at J; junction bases unmatched: 2. From germline, CDR1 is PRHDT and CDR2 FYEKMQ (reference sequence). The CDR3 is 15 amino acids. This CDR3 is CASSLLAGGPNEQFF. CDR3 coding DNA: TGTGCCAGCAGCTTACTAGCGGGAGGGCCCAATGAGCAGTTCTTC.

The V gene is TRBV3-1 (or the pseudogene TRBV3-2), the J gene TRBJ2-5; 7 nucleotides line up with TRBD2. The CDR3 sequence is 13 residues long. Germline CDR1 reads LGHDT; CDR2 reads YNNKEL (reference sequence). J was trimmed by 3 bases and V by 6 bases; bases with no gene match: 4. CDR3 in DNA: TGTGCCAGCAGGACTAGCTCGAAAGAGACCCAGTACTTC. It specifies CASRTSSKETQYF.

J is TRBJ2-3 and V is TRBV7-2; TRBD2 aligns across 7 bases. Germline CDR1 SGHTA, CDR2 FQGNSA. This CDR3 has 15 amino acids. The ends lost 6 bases at V and 4 bases at J; junction bases unmatched: 10. In DNA, the CDR3 is TGTGCCAGCAGGGATACACCGGCGGGAGCAGATACGCAGTATTTT. Protein product: CASRDTPAGADTQYF.

The chain carries TRBV7-2 and TRBJ2-1, with D possibly TRBD2 on 5 matching bases. The CDR3 is made up of 14 amino acids. V shed 1 base and J shed 7 bases, with 11 bases lying between them. Per germline, CDR1 SGHTA and CDR2 FQGNSA. CDR3 sequence (DNA): TGTGCCAGCAGCTTAGAGACTGGCGGGAATGAGCAGTTCTTC. Protein: CASSLETGGNEQFF.

The rearrangement uses TRBV6-5 and TRBJ2-1; the match to TRBD2 covers 7 bases. The CDR3 spans 16 residues. Germline lookup yields CDR1 MNHEY and CDR2 SVGAGI. V shed 0 bases and J 10 bases; nucleotides not matched to a gene: 12. CDR3 amino acids: CASSYSRTSRRMEQFF. The CDR3 nucleotides are TGTGCCAGCAGTTACTCTCGGACTAGTCGGAGGATGGAGCAGTTCTTC.

The genes are TRBV5-1 and TRBJ2-7; D may be TRBD1 (6 bases). The ends were cut back, 2 bases at V and 3 bases at J, with 12 bases in the middle. The CDR3 has 14 residues. The germline V gene encodes CDR1 SGHRS and CDR2 YFSETQ. The CDR3 protein is CASSLQGWDYEQYF. The DNA of the CDR3 is TGCGCCAGCAGCTTACAGGGATGGGACTACGAGCAGTACTTC. The entire variable domain, with the rest obtained from reference TRBV5-1 and TRBJ2-7, is as follows: KAGVTQTPRYLIKTRGQQVTLSCSPISGHRSVSWYQQTPGQGLQFLFEYFSETQRNKGNFPGRFSGRQFSNSRSEMNVSTLELGDSALYLCASSLQGWDYEQYFGPGTRLTVT.

The CDR3 region is CASRPKQGVRGYTF. CDR3 nucleotide sequence: TGTGCCAGTAGGCCAAAACAGGGTGTGAGAGGCTACACCTTC. The chain joins TRBV19 to TRBJ1-2; D perhaps matches TRBD1 (6 bases). Germline V CDR1 and CDR2: LNHDA, SQIVND (reference sequence). The CDR3 loop spans 14 amino acids. V was trimmed by 6 bases and J by 8 bases, leaving 19 bases between them.